This T cell receptor beta chain is from a study of long-term antiretroviral therapy in people with HIV. CDR3 length: 16 residues. The germline V and J ends were trimmed by 5 bases and 0 bases, with 17 bases remaining between them. The germline V gene encodes CDR1 SGHAT and CDR2 FQNNGV. A v3.0 immunoSEQ assay was performed at survey level. The repertoire was sequenced with immunoSEQ multiplex PCR; TCRdb's copy has only in-frame clones and lacks some. The table includes roughly 50,000 clones, about 88% detected once. The genes are TRBV11-2 and TRBJ2-7, with D possibly called TRBD1 or TRBD2 (5 bases each). The source material was unsorted PBMCs, sampled 0.8 years after starting antiretroviral therapy. The origin of this receptor is a young woman with HIV. CDR3 nucleotide sequence: TGTGCCAGCAGCCCCCGGGGCTCCCGGACCTCCTACGAGCAGTACTTC. Translating it yields CASSPRGSRTSYEQYF.